Following are 19 T cell receptor beta chains from one sample sequenced in a study of tissue T cells after allogeneic stem cell transplantation. This table comes from immunoSEQ multiplex PCR, and its TCRdb copy is limited to in-frame clones, with some not included. The table records about 9,000 clones, 45% of them present only once. Documented time point: mouse harvest day 7 after allogeneic transplant. Each mouse received 10^7 T-cell-depleted marrow cells plus 10^6 splenic CD5+ T cells by tail vein. The material sequenced was gut tissue. All receptors derive from a female BALB/c mouse given C57BL/6 T cells with graft-versus-host disease after an allogeneic hematopoietic cell transplant.

Comments on this clone: The listed genes are named as in mouse. Read sequence stops 1 residue before the CDR3 end, and the germline J gene provides the missing end. The chain couples TRBV16 to TRBJ2-2, with D possibly matching TRBD2 (6 bases). The V gene's germline CDR1 is SGHSA and CDR2 FRNQAP. The CDR3 has 14 residues. Trimming left V 3 bases short and J 4 bases short, with 9 bases between. The CDR3 region is CASSLGGSTGQLYF. Partial CDR3 DNA: TGTGCAAGCAGCTTGGGGGGAAGCACCGGGCAGCTCTAC.

Concerning this clone: Gene names follow the mouse nomenclature. Read data end 1 residue before the CDR3 end; the end is taken from the germline J gene. The V gene is TRBV19, the J gene TRBJ2-1, with a weak D call TRBD2 (6 bases). Trimming took off 6 bases at V and 3 bases at J, with 13 bases between the two ends. The CDR3 contains 14 residues. CDR1 FNHDT and CDR2 SITEND come from the germline V gene (reference sequence). The part of the CDR3 DNA that was read is TGTGCCAGCACCCCCTGGGGCCTCTATGCTGAGCAGTTC. This sequence encodes CASTPWGLYAEQF. The entire CDR3 is CASTPWGLYAEQFF.

A remark on this clone: Mouse gene names apply. The read is 1 residue too short to cover the CDR3 end, so that end is filled in from the germline J gene. The chain combines TRBV13-2 with TRBJ2-4; 9 bases are a match to TRBD2. The CDR3 has 18 amino acids. Germline trimming cut 0 bases from V and 1 base from J; bases unmatched to any gene: 9. The germline CDR1 and CDR2 sequences are NNHNN and SYGAGS (reference sequence). The part of the CDR3 DNA that was read is TGTGCCAGCGGTGATGCTTTTTGGGGGGGCAGGGGTCAAAACACCTTGTAC. Protein product: CASGDAFWGGRGQNTLY. The CDR3 in its entirety is CASGDAFWGGRGQNTLYF.

A few counts support this clone. The genes and germline here are from mouse. The covered CDR3 bases are TGTGCCAGCAGTATCGACAGGGACTCCGACTACACC. It translates to CASSIDRDSDYT. The CDR3 in its entirety is CASSIDRDSDYTF. The V and J genes are TRBV19 and TRBJ1-2; TRBD1 agrees at 7 bases. The sequenced fragment ends 1 residue before the CDR3 boundary, so the rest is inferred from the germline J gene. After removal of 2 bases from V and 3 bases from J, the junction contained 1 base not matched to a gene. The CDR3 runs to 13 residues. The germline gives CDR1 FNHDT, CDR2 SITEND (reference sequence).

This clone appeared once. Germline and genes: mouse. Read data end 1 residue before the CDR3 end; the end is taken from the germline J gene. This chain connects TRBV26 to TRBJ1-6; possible D gene TRBD1, 5 bases. TRBJ1-6 is labeled an ORF, and its function is uncertain. Germline V gene data show CDR1 as KGHPV and CDR2 as FQNQEV (reference sequence). V lost 4 bases and J lost 8, with 9 bases in between. There are 13 residues in the CDR3. CDR3 bases read: TGTGCCAGCAGTCAAGGAGGGGATTCGCCCCTCTAC. Its translation: CASSQGGDSPLY. In full, the CDR3 is CASSQGGDSPLYF.

With respect to this clone: Each gene name is a mouse one. The read halts 1 residue ahead of the CDR3 end, with the missing end drawn from the germline J gene. The chain combines TRBV15 with TRBJ2-1; TRBD2 aligns across 10 bases. Germline CDR1 SGHND, CDR2 FRSKSL. J gave up 7 bases and V 4 bases, and 4 bases lay outside the gene matches. This CDR3 has 14 residues. The CDR3 DNA, read in part, is TGTGCCAGCAGTTCGGGACTGGGGTGGGCTGAGCAGTTC. It encodes CASSSGLGWAEQF. The CDR3, in full, reads CASSSGLGWAEQFF.

A few counts support this clone. The junction differs from germline at one of its ends, possibly a read error. Genes and germline come from the mouse. The read gets to within 1 residue of the CDR3 end, and the germline J gene fills in the rest. The J gene is TRBJ1-2, the V gene TRBV13-2; D possibly corresponds to TRBD1 (5 bases). The length of the CDR3 is 14 residues. Germline V gives CDR1 NNHNN, CDR2 SYGAGS (reference sequence). CDR3 DNA (partial): TGTGCCAGCAGTGATGGACACCCAAACTCCGACTACACC. Translating it yields CASSDGHPNSDYT. The whole CDR3 is CASSDGHPNSDYTF.

As regards this clone: Mouse gene names apply. Coverage ceases 1 residue before the CDR3 finishes, and the germline J gene fills in the end. The rearrangement links TRBV19 to TRBJ1-4; a weak D match, TRBD1 (6 bases). The CDR3 runs 14 residues. CDR1 is FNHDT, CDR2 SITEND, per germline (reference sequence). V dropped 4 bases and J dropped 0 bases, with 7 bases sitting between them. The CDR3 bases that were read are TGTGCCAGCAGTTACAGGGTTTCCAACGAAAGATTATTT. The encoded protein is CASSYRVSNERLF. The CDR3 in its entirety is CASSYRVSNERLFF.

By sample fraction, this clone is large. These gene names are mouse names. The read is 1 residue too short to cover the CDR3 end, so that end is filled in from the germline J gene. This sequence joins TRBV13-3 and TRBJ2-4; tentative D call: TRBD1 (5 bases). The CDR3 extends over 13 amino acids. The V gene's germline CDR1 is NNHDY and CDR2 SYVADS. The V end was cut by 4 bases, the J end by 3 bases, with 9 bases between. The CDR3 here is CASSQGEQNTLYF. The CDR3 bases that were read are TGTGCCAGCAGTCAGGGTGAACAAAACACCTTGTAC.

This clone was counted only a few times. The gene names given are mouse names. From the germline J gene comes the end of the CDR3, since the read stops 1 residue before it. V is TRBV12-1 and J is TRBJ2-5; no reliable D call. From germline, CDR1 is SGHSN and CDR2 HYEKVE. V dropped 4 bases and J dropped 6 bases, with 10 bases sitting between them. This CDR3 has 12 amino acids. CDR3 amino acids: CASSIRGDTQYF. The covered CDR3 bases are TGTGCCAGCTCAATTCGAGGGGACACCCAGTAC.

In the case of this clone: Germline and genes: mouse. The read falls 1 residue short of the CDR3 end, and the missing part is taken from the germline J gene. The chain is built from TRBV19 and TRBJ1-1, with a weak D call TRBD1 (6 bases). V was shortened by 2 bases and J by 1 base, with 9 bases between the two germline ends. Germline CDR1 is FNHDT and CDR2 is SITEND (reference sequence). This CDR3 is built from 14 residues. The chain's CDR3 is CASSISRGNTEVFF. The covered CDR3 bases are TGTGCCAGCAGTATTTCCAGGGGGAACACAGAAGTCTTC.

A note on this clone: Any gene name here is a mouse gene name. The read terminates 1 residue before the CDR3 end, so the remaining end is supplied by the germline J gene. This chain connects TRBV12-1 to TRBJ2-3; D is ambiguous. The CDR3 consists of 14 residues. CDR1 and CDR2 (germline): SGHSN, HYEKVE. V shed 0 bases and J shed 0 bases, with 6 bases lying between them. The sequenced CDR3 bases are TGTGCCAGCTCTCTCGGGATTAGTGCAGAAACGCTGTAT. This gives the protein CASSLGISAETLY. In full, the CDR3 is CASSLGISAETLYF. Full variable domain (outside the CDR3, taken from reference TRBV12-1 and TRBJ2-3): DSGVVQSPRHIIKEKGGRSVLTCIPISGHSNVVWYQQTLGKELKFLIQHYEKVERDKGFLPSRFSVQQFDDYHSEMNMSALELEDSAMYFCASSLGISAETLYFGSGTRLTVL.

This clone was detected only a few times. Each gene name is a mouse one. Here the CDR3 reads CASTRQNTEVFF. CDR3 DNA, as far as it was read: TGTGCCAGCACTCGCCAAAACACAGAAGTCTTC. The rearrangement uses TRBV26 and TRBJ1-1, with no clear D. The read is 1 residue too short to cover the CDR3 end, so that end is filled in from the germline J gene. V lost 7 bases to trimming and J lost 1 base, with 7 bases between them. Germline V gene lookup returns CDR1 KGHPV and CDR2 FQNQEV (reference sequence). The CDR3 covers 12 residues.

Remarks on this clone: The gene names here belong to mouse. The read terminates 1 residue before the CDR3 end, so the remaining end is supplied by the germline J gene. The chain uses TRBV4 and TRBJ2-1, with 9 bases identical to TRBD2. Germline CDR1 is LGHDT and CDR2 is YNNKQL (reference sequence). The CDR3 consists of 13 residues. Losses at the gene ends were 4 bases for V and 6 bases for J; bases not matched to a gene: 1. The CDR3 is CASSLGGRAEQFF. CDR3 DNA, as far as it was read: TGTGCCAGCAGCTTGGGGGGGCGTGCTGAGCAGTTC.

On this clone itself: The genes are named according to mouse. The CDR3 is cut off 1 residue early in the read; its end comes from the germline J gene. The chain employs TRBV26 and TRBJ1-4; D remains ambiguous. The CDR3 spans 14 residues. Germline loops: CDR1 KGHPV, CDR2 FQNQEV (reference sequence). V lost 3 bases and J lost 0, with 5 bases in between. Here the CDR3 reads CASSLGFSNERLFF. The part of the CDR3 DNA that was read is TGTGCCAGCAGTCTAGGGTTTTCCAACGAAAGATTATTT.

Remarks on this clone: Germline and genes: mouse. The part of the CDR3 DNA that was read is TGTGCCAGCAGCCCGACAGCTAGTCAAAACACCTTGTAC. It translates to CASSPTASQNTLY. The entire CDR3 sequence reads CASSPTASQNTLYF. The gene calls are TRBV26 and TRBJ2-4; possible D gene TRBD1, 5 bases. The observed sequence ends 1 residue before the CDR3 terminus, with the missing tail filled in from the germline J gene. This CDR3 is 14 amino acids long. V gave up 6 bases and J gave up 0 bases, with 10 bases separating them. Germline V gene lookup returns CDR1 KGHPV and CDR2 FQNQEV (reference sequence).

Turning to this clone: Here the gene names and germline are mouse. With the read ending 1 residue before the CDR3 end, the germline J gene is used to fill in that end. The J gene is TRBJ2-4, the V gene TRBV15, with TRBD2 matching 9 bases. The CDR3 runs 15 residues. Germline CDR1 SGHND, CDR2 FRSKSL. V shed 6 bases and J 0 bases; nucleotides not matched to a gene: 4. The CDR3 DNA, read in part, is TGTGCCAGCAGGGGGACTGGGACTAGTCAAAACACCTTGTAC. Residues: CASRGTGTSQNTLY. Given in full, the CDR3 is CASRGTGTSQNTLYF.

Concerning this clone itself: Gene names and germline refer to mouse. The read gets to within 1 residue of the CDR3 end, and the germline J gene fills in the rest. J is TRBJ2-7 and V is TRBV2; the D is unclear. From germline, CDR1 is LGHNA and CDR2 YSYQKL. This CDR3 comprises 13 residues. Trimming left V 0 bases short and J 0 bases short, with 3 bases between. The chain's CDR3 is CASSQDSSYEQYF. CDR3 DNA (partial): TGTGCCAGCAGCCAAGACAGCTCCTATGAACAGTAC.

To note about this clone: Gene and germline names: mouse. The read stops 1 residue short of the end of the CDR3; the missing end is completed from the germline J gene. V is TRBV12-1 and J is TRBJ2-3, with TRBD2 matching over 10 bases. V was pared by 2 bases and J by 3 bases, with 4 bases of the junction left unmatched. Per the germline V gene, CDR1 is SGHSN and CDR2 is HYEKVE. The CDR3 has 15 amino acids. CDR3 DNA (partial): TGTGCCAGCTCTCCCTACTGGGGGGGAGCAGAAACGCTGTAT. Its protein is CASSPYWGGAETLY. The whole CDR3 is CASSPYWGGAETLYF.